The sequence of this TCR beta chain was determined in a study of blood T cell repertoires in COVID-19. Sequencing used immunoSEQ multiplex PCR; TCRdb keeps in-frame clones, though not all of them. Of 350,000 to 450,000 clones listed, roughly 88% are singletons. In germline, CDR1 is MDHEN, CDR2 SYDVKM. The germline V and J ends were trimmed by 2 bases and 4 bases, with 14 bases remaining between them. The CDR3 is 15 amino acids. The sequenced sample consisted of PBMCs or T cells enriched from blood (not recorded which). The V call is TRBV28, the J call TRBJ1-2; TRBD1 might be the D (6 bases). This clonotype was sampled from a woman between 18 and 29 years old who had been exposed to COVID-19. The CDR3 is CASSLGGAGSYGYTF. As DNA, the CDR3 is TGTGCCAGCAGTTTAGGGGGGGCAGGGAGCTATGGCTACACCTTC.